The T cell receptor (beta chain) under discussion was sequenced for a study of shared clonotypes between healthy human individuals. Overall study results and limits: Donor clonotype sharing was expected to depend on sequencing depth. In a few donors, around 4.5% of naive CD4 clonotypes appeared in common.

Remarks on this clone: Its antigen is not known.

Naive CD8 cells lacked CD45RO, underwent positive selection for CCR7 and left out terminally differentiated effector memory CD45RA+ cells. Clones were read by immunoSEQ multiplex PCR, and TCRdb kept only the in-frame ones, dropping some. The sample lists some 2.1 million clones, about 93% occurring once. Germline-derived CDR1 and CDR2 are KGHSH and LQKENI. Deletions cut 2 bases from V and 3 bases from J, with 11 bases between. CDR3 length equals 14 residues. The chain links TRBV18 to TRBJ2-7; D tentatively reads TRBD1 or TRBD2 (5 bases each). The sequence came from a man aged 18-30 years in good health. Some clones in this sample may be carry-over from other donors' samples. The specimen was naive CD8+ T cells from PBMCs. The CDR3, as DNA: TGTGCCAGCTCACCAGAGTTGGGGGACTACGAGCAGTACTTC. This sequence encodes CASSPELGDYEQYF.